Below, 26 T cell receptor beta chains from the same sample are listed, as sequenced in a study of blood T cell repertoires in COVID-19. Produced via immunoSEQ multiplex PCR; TCRdb's table is partial and in-frame only. The sample has 130,000 to 150,000 clones, about nine tenths seen once; the top ten hold roughly two fifths. Material: peripheral blood. These receptors were taken from a man aged 45-60 years who had recovered from COVID-19.

There are a few counts of this clone. The rearrangement joins TRBV20-1 to TRBJ2-7, with 9 bases that match TRBD1. The V and J ends lost 3 bases and 4 bases, in that order; junction bases with no gene match: 7. From germline, CDR1 is DFQATT and CDR2 SNEGSKA (reference sequence). This CDR3 comprises 14 residues. The CDR3 protein is CSASSPTGGYEQYF. In nucleotides, the CDR3 is TGCAGTGCTAGTAGCCCGACAGGGGGATACGAGCAGTACTTC.

In this sample, this clone turned up a few times. CDR3 DNA sequence: TGTGCCAGCAGCACTCTAGCGGGGCCTTCCTACGAGCAGTACTTC. Translated, it gives CASSTLAGPSYEQYF. The V call is TRBV7-9, the J call TRBJ2-7, with 9 bases matching TRBD2. The ends lost 5 bases at V and 1 base at J; junction bases unmatched: 6. Germline CDR1 is SEHNR and CDR2 is FQNEAQ (reference sequence). This CDR3 comprises 15 residues. Based on the CDR3 plus reference TRBV7-9 and TRBJ2-7, the full variable domain is DTGVSQNPRHKITKRGQNVTFRCDPISEHNRLYWYRQTLGQGPEFLTYFQNEAQLEKSRLLSDRFSAERPKGSFSTLEIQRTEQGDSAMYLCASSTLAGPSYEQYFGPGTRLTVT.

The genes are TRBV29-1 and TRBJ2-3, with 11 positions matching TRBD1. The junction had 9 bases not matched to a gene; V was cut back by 0 bases and J by 4 bases. Germline V gene data show CDR1 as SQVTM and CDR2 as ANQGSEA. The CDR3 consists of 17 residues. CDR3 sequence (DNA): TGCAGCGTTGAAGATCCCAGGACAGGGGGCGCATCAGATACGCAGTATTTT. This gives the protein CSVEDPRTGGASDTQYF.

This clone has a handful of counts. The chain joins TRBV9 to TRBJ1-6, with TRBD1 matching over 11 bases. CDR3 length: 16 residues. V shed 3 bases and J 4 bases; nucleotides not matched to a gene: 3. CDR1 and CDR2 (germline): SGDLS, YYNGEE. The CDR3, as DNA: TGTGCCAGCAGCGCTGGACAGGGGGCATATAATTCACCCCTCCACTTT. Its translation is CASSAGQGAYNSPLHF. The full variable domain, with the rest looked up from reference TRBV9 and TRBJ1-6, is DSGVTQTPKHLITATGQRVTLRCSPRSGDLSVYWYQQSLDQGLQFLIQYYNGEERAKGNILERFSAQQFPDLHSELNLSSLELGDSALYFCASSAGQGAYNSPLHFGNGTRLTVT.

The J gene is TRBJ1-1, the V gene TRBV3-1 (or the pseudogene TRBV3-2), with 9 bases lining up with TRBD1. CDR3 length equals 12 residues. Trimming took 6 bases from V and 4 from J; bases not matched to a gene: 0. Germline V gene sequence: CDR1 LGHDT, CDR2 YNNKEL (reference sequence). CDR3 in DNA: TGTGCCAGCAGGACAGGGGGCACTGAAGCTTTCTTT. As protein: CASRTGGTEAFF.

The chain has TRBV7-9 and TRBJ1-2; D gene ambiguous. CDR1 and CDR2 from the germline V gene are SEHNR and FQNEAQ (reference sequence). Trimming took off 5 bases at V and 0 bases at J, with 13 bases between the two ends. This CDR3 is 15 amino acids long. This CDR3 reads CASSPLETSNYGYTF. The DNA for the CDR3 is TGTGCCAGCAGCCCCTTGGAGACTTCTAACTATGGCTACACCTTC.

This chain joins TRBV5-6 and TRBJ2-5, with D tentatively TRBD2 (6 bases). The CDR3 runs to 16 residues. Trimming removed 4 bases from V and 2 bases from J, with 18 bases in between. Per germline, CDR1 SGHDT and CDR2 YYEEEE. The CDR3 region has the DNA TGTGCCAGCAGCCCCACGCGGGGAGGTCGGCAAGAGACCCAGTACTTC. This codes for CASSPTRGGRQETQYF. The whole variable domain, filled in from reference TRBV5-6 and TRBJ2-5, reads DAGVTQSPTHLIKTRGQQVTLRCSPKSGHDTVSWYQQALGQGPQFIFQYYEEEERQRGNFPDRFSGHQFPNYSSELNVNALLLGDSALYLCASSPTRGGRQETQYFGPGTRLLVL.

This chain joins TRBV5-4 and TRBJ2-5; D gene unclear. Per germline, CDR1 SGHNT and CDR2 YYREEE (reference sequence). The CDR3 loop spans 14 amino acids. V lost 0 bases to trimming and J lost 2 bases, with 8 bases between them. Here the CDR3 reads CASSLVNNQETQYF. As DNA, the CDR3 is TGTGCCAGCAGCTTGGTTAACAATCAAGAGACCCAGTACTTC.

This chain links TRBV19 with TRBJ1-2; D is possibly TRBD1 (6 bases). This CDR3 is built from 13 residues. Trimming stripped 5 bases from V and 5 bases from J, with 12 bases between. Looked up from germline, CDR1 is LNHDA and CDR2 is SQIVND (reference sequence). DNA of the CDR3: TGTGCCAGTAGTTCCGGGACACCATATGGCTACACCTTC. Translating it yields CASSSGTPYGYTF.

The rearrangement links TRBV25-1 to TRBJ1-1, with 8 nucleotides matching TRBD1. J lost 1 base, V lost 10 bases, and 8 bases had no gene match. This CDR3 is built from 14 residues. Germline CDR1 and CDR2: MGHDK and SYGVNS. CDR3 coding DNA: TGTGCCACCTCCCGGGACAGGTCGAACACTGAAGCTTTCTTT. It yields the protein CATSRDRSNTEAFF.

J is TRBJ2-1 and V is TRBV5-1; D might be TRBD1 (6 bases). Trimming pared 0 bases from V and 0 bases from J, leaving 7 bases between. The germline V gene has CDR1 SGHRS and CDR2 YFSETQ. The CDR3 covers 15 residues. DNA of the CDR3: TGCGCCAGCAGCTTGGAGACAGGCTCCTACAATGAGCAGTTCTTC. Its translation: CASSLETGSYNEQFF.

The chain has TRBV19 and TRBJ1-5, with 7 bases aligning to TRBD1. Germline loops: CDR1 LNHDA, CDR2 SQIVND (reference sequence). The ends lost 5 bases at V and 6 bases at J; junction bases unmatched: 13. This CDR3 has 16 residues. In nucleotides, the CDR3 is TGTGCCAGTAGTGGTCACATGAGCAGGGGGACTCAGCCCCAGCATTTT. Translated: CASSGHMSRGTQPQHF.

This rearrangement joins TRBV27 to TRBJ1-5; D is unclear. With 5 bases removed from V and 6 bases from J, the gap between germline ends came to 17 bases. The germline V gene has CDR1 MNHEY and CDR2 SMNVEV (reference sequence). The CDR3 consists of 15 residues. This CDR3 is CASSPWTGYAQPQHF. In DNA, the CDR3 is TGTGCCAGCAGTCCATGGACGGGGTACGCTCAGCCCCAGCATTTT.

The chain is built from TRBV5-1 and TRBJ1-5; D call uncertain. Germline V gene data show CDR1 as SGHRS and CDR2 as YFSETQ. CDR3 length: 14 residues. V lost 0 bases to trimming and J lost 3 bases, with 7 bases between them. The CDR3 DNA is TGCGCCAGCAGCTTGGGCCAGAACAATCAGCCCCAGCATTTT. It is translated as CASSLGQNNQPQHF.

V gene TRBV6-2 or TRBV6-3 combines with J gene TRBJ1-5; weak D call: TRBD1 (5 bases). CDR1 MNHEY and CDR2 SVGEGT come from the germline V gene. The V and J ends lost 6 bases and 1 base respectively, with 13 bases between them. This CDR3 contains 15 residues. CDR3 bases: TGTGCCAGCAGCACTTTACGGGGGAGCAATCAGCCCCAGCATTTT. Its translation: CASSTLRGSNQPQHF.

This clone has only a few counts. This chain uses TRBV12-3 or TRBV12-4 with TRBJ1-3; D remains ambiguous. V shed 3 bases and J shed 3 bases, with 3 bases lying between them. The length of the CDR3 is 12 residues. CDR3 sequence: CASSFGGNTIYF. Written as DNA, the CDR3 is TGTGCCAGCAGTTTCGGTGGAAACACCATATATTTT.

The rearrangement uses TRBV28 and TRBJ2-7, with D perhaps matching TRBD1 (6 bases). Germline loops: CDR1 MDHEN, CDR2 SYDVKM. This CDR3 has 13 amino acids. V was shortened by 7 bases and J by 2 bases, with 12 bases between the two germline ends. This chain's CDR3 is CASTLGTTYEQYF. Written as DNA, the CDR3 is TGTGCCAGCACTTTGGGGACAACCTACGAGCAGTACTTC.

The CDR3 coding sequence is TGTGCCATCAGTGAGTCGGCAGACAATGAGCAGTTCTTC. As protein: CAISESADNEQFF. The chain combines TRBV10-3 with TRBJ2-1; D not certain. The CDR3 contains 13 residues. The V end lost 0 bases, the J end lost 5 bases, and 5 bases lay between the germline ends. CDR1 and CDR2 from the germline V gene are ENHRY and SYGVKD.

The V and J genes are TRBV5-4 and TRBJ2-1, with 11 nucleotides matching TRBD2. With 4 bases clipped from V and 3 bases from J, the junction kept 6 bases outside the gene matches. The CDR3 has 16 residues. Germline V gene sequence: CDR1 SGHNT, CDR2 YYREEE (reference sequence). The CDR3 loop reads CASSVSGGALYNEQFF. The CDR3 DNA sequence: TGTGCCAGCAGCGTTAGCGGGGGGGCACTCTACAATGAGCAGTTCTTC.

This clone was seen once. The genes are TRBV7-9 and TRBJ2-1; D might be TRBD1 (5 bases). With 4 bases removed from V and 9 bases from J, the gap between germline ends came to 10 bases. Germline V CDR1 and CDR2: SEHNR, FQNEAQ (reference sequence). The CDR3 runs 12 residues. CDR3 amino acids: CASSCPGCEQFF. CDR3 sequence (DNA): TGTGCCAGCAGCTGTCCAGGGTGTGAGCAGTTCTTC.

The gene calls are TRBV5-1 and TRBJ1-6, with a weak D call TRBD1 (5 bases). The V end lost 0 bases, the J end lost 8 bases, and 9 bases lay between the germline ends. The CDR3 is 14 residues long. Germline assignment: CDR1 SGHRS and CDR2 YFSETQ. The CDR3 region is CASSLEGNDSPLHF. The CDR3 coding sequence is TGCGCCAGCAGCTTGGAGGGGAATGATTCACCCCTCCACTTT. Supplemented by reference TRBV5-1 and TRBJ1-6, the full variable domain reads KAGVTQTPRYLIKTRGQQVTLSCSPISGHRSVSWYQQTPGQGLQFLFEYFSETQRNKGNFPGRFSGRQFSNSRSEMNVSTLELGDSALYLCASSLEGNDSPLHFGNGTRLTVT.

The rearrangement joins TRBV11-3 to TRBJ2-3; the match to TRBD2 covers 14 bases. The trim removed 5 bases at V and 2 bases at J, leaving 6 bases unmatched. CDR1 and CDR2 from the germline V gene are SGHNT and YENEEA. This CDR3 comprises 17 residues. The CDR3 DNA is TGTGCCAGCAGCCTCGGACTAGCGGGGGGACACACAGATACGCAGTATTTT. Translated: CASSLGLAGGHTDTQYF.

This chain connects TRBV7-9 to TRBJ2-2, with TRBD1 matching 11 bases. The CDR3 covers 16 residues. The ends lost 5 bases at V and 4 bases at J; junction bases unmatched: 6. Germline V lookup: CDR1 SEHNR, CDR2 FQNEAQ (reference sequence). CDR3 DNA sequence: TGTGCCAGCAGCGGATGGGGGACAGGGGGCACCGGGGAGCTGTTTTTT. Translated: CASSGWGTGGTGELFF.

The chain employs TRBV2 and TRBJ1-5; D call uncertain. CDR3 size: 13 residues. With 6 bases removed from V and 6 bases from J, the gap between germline ends came to 12 bases. Germline loops: CDR1 SNHLY, CDR2 FYNNEI. The CDR3 spells CASSNPGSQPQHF. CDR3 nucleotides: TGTGCCAGCAGCAATCCGGGGTCTCAGCCCCAGCATTTT. Looking up the rest from reference TRBV2 and TRBJ1-5 gives the full variable domain: EPEVTQTPSHQVTQMGQEVILRCVPISNHLYFYWYRQILGQKVEFLVSFYNNEISEKSEIFDDQFSVERPDGSNFTLKIRSTKLEDSAMYFCASSNPGSQPQHFGDGTRLSIL.

The chain is built from TRBV5-6 and TRBJ2-7; D not certain. Germline CDR1 SGHDT, CDR2 YYEEEE. CDR3 length: 15 amino acids. V was shortened by 5 bases and J by 2 bases, with 17 bases between the two germline ends. The CDR3 DNA reads TGTGCCAGCAGTCCAACTCAGCGTCTAACCTACGAGCAGTACTTC. This sequence encodes CASSPTQRLTYEQYF.

This clone was counted only a few times. The chain has TRBV27 and TRBJ2-2; D perhaps matches TRBD1 (5 bases). The CDR3 loop spans 15 amino acids. The V end was cut by 3 bases, the J end by 5 bases, with 13 bases between. CDR1 and CDR2 from the germline V gene are MNHEY and SMNVEV (reference sequence). For the CDR3, the DNA is TGTGCCAGCAGTTTCTCCAGGGTATGGACCGGGGAGCTGTTTTTT. It translates to CASSFSRVWTGELFF.